This T cell receptor beta chain originates from a study of glioma-infiltrating T cells after dendritic cell vaccination. The V gene's germline CDR1 is SGHTA and CDR2 FQGTGA. Trimming cost V 2 bases and J 7 bases; bases outside gene matches: 10. There are 16 residues in the CDR3. Assay used: immunoSEQ multiplex PCR; TCRdb lists only in-frame clones, some missing. The sample records 65,000 to 80,000 clones, around 90% being singletons. Time point specified: after dendritic cell vaccination, including at tumor progression/relapse. This receptor was identified in a human donor with glioblastoma. This rearrangement joins TRBV7-3 to TRBJ2-1; TRBD2 agrees at 8 bases. The source material was blood, sampled after dendritic cell vaccination. CDR3 sequence reads: CASSLDPTGGRNEQFF. The CDR3 DNA reads TGTGCCAGCAGCTTAGACCCCACGGGAGGGAGGAATGAGCAGTTCTTC.